This TCR beta chain was recorded in a study of T cell repertoires in cytomegalovirus infection. The CDR3 is 14 residues long. Trimming left V 2 bases short and J 5 bases short, with 12 bases between. Germline V gene sequence: CDR1 LGHNA, CDR2 YSLEER. This clonotype was seen many times. A single record per CDR3 protein comes from TCRdb applying MiXCR to the reads. The table has roughly 240,000 distinct CDR3 sequences, about 5.9% seen once. The chain combines TRBV4-3 with TRBJ2-5; D remains unclear. Sequenced: PBMCs. This sequence was found in a human donor in good health (CMV status not recorded). Some clones in this sample may be carry-over from other donors' samples. This chain's CDR3 is CASSQLGLGETQYF. The DNA for the CDR3 is TGCGCCAGCAGCCAACTGGGCCTCGGGGAGACCCAGTACTTC.